This TCR beta chain was obtained from a study of CD8+ T cells in alopecia areata. Study results and caveats: Elevated clonality characterized lesional scalp relative to normal scalp, particularly in alopecia totalis/universalis.

RNA extraction and reverse transcription yielded cDNA as sequencing template. The data were produced by immunoSEQ multiplex PCR, yet TCRdb's version contains in-frame clones alone and is incomplete. The sample carries approximately 140,000 clones, around 47% recorded once. This CDR3 region has 12 residues. Trimming cost V 5 bases and J 3 bases, with 8 bases left between them. Per germline, CDR1 MDHEN and CDR2 SYDVKM. As regards this clone: The antigen remains unidentified.

This clonotype was sampled from a human donor with alopecia areata. This chain joins TRBV28 and TRBJ2-7; D not resolved. The sequenced material came from CD4+ T cells sorted from blood. CDR3 nucleotides: TGTGCCAGCAGTCGCAGGAGCTACGAGCAGTACTTC. Amino acid sequence: CASSRRSYEQYF.